This T cell receptor (beta chain) was identified during a study of OX40 agonist ivuxolimab in advanced cancers. This CDR3 region has 16 residues. Trimming took 5 bases from V and 0 from J; bases not matched to a gene: 6. From germline, CDR1 is SGHNT and CDR2 YENEEA. Assay: immunoSEQ multiplex PCR; the TCRdb copy retains only in-frame clones and omits some. The sample yields tens of thousands of clones, around 88% seen once. This clone came up once. The sequences come from CD4+ or CD8+ T cells sorted from blood, collected in a trial of the OX40 agonist ivuxolimab. This rearrangement joins TRBV11-3 to TRBJ2-3; 9 bases line up with TRBD1. The receptor was isolated from an adult with an advanced solid tumor such as melanoma, head and neck, liver or kidney cancer. The CDR3 region is CASSLGTGSSTDTQYF. The CDR3 DNA sequence: TGTGCCAGCAGCCTGGGGACAGGGTCTAGCACAGATACGCAGTATTTT.